What follows is one T cell receptor (beta chain) and its context. Its antigen is undetermined. Trimming left V 1 base short and J 3 bases short, with 16 bases between. The V gene's germline CDR1 is SGHTA and CDR2 FQGNSA. This CDR3 spans 16 amino acids. Libraries were prepared by immunoSEQ multiplex PCR; TCRdb keeps only in-frame clonotypes and omits some of them. The table has over 85,000 clones, around 90% seen once; the top ten hold 0.45% to 0.55%. The data originate from a study of OX40 agonist ivuxolimab in advanced cancers. In the study overall: It was permissible to have had prior anti-PD-1, anti-PD-L1 or anti-CTLA-4 therapy, and approximately 38% had some.

Study-wide points: There was clonal expansion of CD4+ and CD8+ blood T cells by week 6 at 0.1 to 3.0 mg/kg. In a subset of nonresponders, normalized T-cell clonal expansion was also low. The study did not work out the antigen specificity of the expanded peripheral T cells.

The TCR was taken from an adult with an advanced solid tumor such as melanoma, head and neck, liver or kidney cancer. The chain links TRBV7-2 to TRBJ2-7; D might be TRBD1 (6 bases). The sequencing used CD4+ or CD8+ T cells sorted from blood, collected in a trial of the OX40 agonist ivuxolimab. CDR3 in DNA: TGTGCCAGCAGCTTAGACGCCGGGACAAGGATCTACGAGCAGTACTTC. Its translation: CASSLDAGTRIYEQYF. The whole variable domain, filled in from reference TRBV7-2 and TRBJ2-7, reads GAGVSQSPSNKVTEKGKDVELRCDPISGHTALYWYRQSLGQGLEFLIYFQGNSAPDKSGLPSDRFSAERTGGSVSTLTIQRTQQEDSAVYLCASSLDAGTRIYEQYFGPGTRLTVT.